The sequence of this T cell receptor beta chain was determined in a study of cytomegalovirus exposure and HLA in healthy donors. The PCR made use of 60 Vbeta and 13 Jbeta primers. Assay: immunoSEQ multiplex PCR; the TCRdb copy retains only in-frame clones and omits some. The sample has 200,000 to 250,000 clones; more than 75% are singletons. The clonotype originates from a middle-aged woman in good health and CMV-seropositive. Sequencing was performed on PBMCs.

The CDR3 reads CASSYDRSTEAFF. CDR3 sequence (DNA): TGTGCCAGCAGCTATGACAGATCCACTGAAGCTTTCTTT. The rearrangement joins TRBV5-5 to TRBJ1-1; possibly TRBD1 for D (5 bases). Per the germline V gene, CDR1 is SGHKS and CDR2 is YYEKEE (reference sequence). The CDR3 is 13 residues long. Between the trimmed V and J ends, which lost 3 bases and 4 bases, there was a span of 10 bases.